The rows below give T cell receptor beta chains drawn from one sample of a study of naive and memory T cell subsets. A single record per CDR3 protein comes from TCRdb applying MiXCR to the UMI-ligation and nested PCR reads. The sample comprises 95,000 to 150,000 distinct CDR3 sequences, around 35% of which are singletons, and around 0.92% rests with the top ten. The source material was central memory CD4+ T cells from blood. The receptors originated from a human donor in good health. CDR3s include the opening cysteine and the closing phenylalanine or tryptophan. The order of the fields is J gene, D gene, clone size, V gene, CDR3 DNA, CDR3 protein. A D gene is named only where the DNA matches it firmly. Size is omitted from some rows. Given values are once, few, many or a class for expanded clones.

J gene: TRBJ2-1; D gene: TRBD1; clone size: few; V gene: TRBV19; CDR3 DNA: TGTGCCAGTAGTACCTGGGAGGCAGGGGGCTTGGGAAATGAGCAGTTCTTC; CDR3 protein: CASSTWEAGGLGNEQFF
J gene: TRBJ1-1; D gene: TRBD1; clone size: -; V gene: TRBV7-3; CDR3 DNA: TGTGCCAGCAGCTTAACAGGGGGCGTGAACACTGAAGCTTTCTTT; CDR3 protein: CASSLTGGVNTEAFF
J gene: TRBJ1-6; D gene: TRBD1; clone size: -; V gene: TRBV30; CDR3 DNA: TGTGCCTGGACCGGGACAGCCAAATCCTCCTATAATTCACCCCTCCACTTT; CDR3 protein: CAWTGTAKSSYNSPLHF
J gene: TRBJ2-6; D gene: -; clone size: few; V gene: TRBV20-1; CDR3 DNA: TGCAGTGCTAGAGATCCGGGGCCTGGGGCCAACGTCCTGACTTTC; CDR3 protein: CSARDPGPGANVLTF
J gene: TRBJ1-2; D gene: TRBD1; clone size: -; V gene: TRBV18; CDR3 DNA: TGTGCCAGCTCACCCGGGACAGGGCTCTATGGCTACACCTTC; CDR3 protein: CASSPGTGLYGYTF
J gene: TRBJ1-2; D gene: TRBD1; clone size: -; V gene: TRBV20-1; CDR3 DNA: TGCAGTGCTAGAGATTACAGGGGCTATGGCTACACCTTC; CDR3 protein: CSARDYRGYGYTF
J gene: TRBJ1-4; D gene: -; clone size: many; V gene: TRBV5-5; CDR3 DNA: TGTGCCAGCAGCTTGGCCATGCGGTCTAATGAAAAACTGTTTTTT; CDR3 protein: CASSLAMRSNEKLFF
J gene: TRBJ2-2; D gene: -; clone size: once; V gene: TRBV4-3; CDR3 DNA: TGCGCCAGCAGCCAAGATCCAGCCGGGGAGCTGTTTTTT; CDR3 protein: CASSQDPAGELFF
J gene: TRBJ2-7; D gene: -; clone size: -; V gene: TRBV2; CDR3 DNA: TGTGCCAGCAGTGAAGCGCTTGGGCCTTACGAGCAGTACTTC; CDR3 protein: CASSEALGPYEQYF
J gene: TRBJ1-4; D gene: -; clone size: -; V gene: TRBV20-1; CDR3 DNA: TGCAGTGCTAGACCTGGAGGAGAAAAACTGTTTTTT; CDR3 protein: CSARPGGEKLFF
J gene: TRBJ1-4; D gene: -; clone size: few; V gene: TRBV27; CDR3 DNA: TGTGCCAGCAGTCCCCGCGGGGGCCTCAATGAAAAACTGTTTTTT; CDR3 protein: CASSPRGGLNEKLFF